The present TCR beta chain was sequenced within a study of T cells in Graves' hyperthyroidism and ophthalmopathy. This clonotype was detected only a few times. Clinicians diagnosed patients from clinical symptoms, serum thyroxine and TRAb, thyroid ultrasound and orbital computed tomography. What was amplified from RNA transcripts were TCR beta CDR3 regions. An initial round of RT-PCR targeting the TCR CDR3 relied on the HTBI primer set. TCRdb processed the multiplex PCR reads anew with MiXCR; each CDR3 protein has one entry. Of roughly 500,000 distinct CDR3 sequences listed, approximately 15% are singletons. The CDR3 sequence is 16 residues long. Germline CDR1 is SGDLS and CDR2 is YYNGEE. V was clipped by 1 base and J by 0 bases; unmatched bases: 7.

This TCR derives from a woman in her twenties or thirties with Graves' hyperthyroidism that later progressed to Graves' ophthalmopathy. This chain uses TRBV9 with TRBJ2-7, with 7 bases aligning to TRBD1. What was sequenced was blood. The CDR3 protein is CASSVSTGDVSYEQYF. DNA for the CDR3: TGTGCCAGCAGCGTAAGTACAGGGGATGTCTCCTACGAGCAGTACTTC.